Following are 27 T cell receptor beta chains from one sample sequenced in a study of blood T cell repertoires in COVID-19. Some clones are missing from TCRdb's copy, which holds only in-frame ones; the method was immunoSEQ multiplex PCR. The top ten clones hold approximately 4.7% of a sample with over 55,000 clones, about 90% of them seen once. Sequenced: peripheral blood. All receptors come from a human donor in a cohort sampled during active COVID-19.

As regards this clone: The sample holds other DNA sequences that translate to the same CDR3. The chain recombines TRBV20-1 with TRBJ2-7; D gene uncertain. The CDR3 length is 11 residues. Germline CDR1 and CDR2: DFQATT and SNEGSKA (reference sequence). The V end lost 6 bases, the J end lost 4 bases, and 10 bases lay between the germline ends. The CDR3 DNA follows: TGCAGTGCGCGGCCTCGGTACGAGCAGTACTTC. Its translation: CSARPRYEQYF.

CDR3 loop: CATARQVGSGETQYF. CDR3 coding DNA: TGTGCCACCGCTCGTCAGGTCGGTTCCGGTGAGACCCAGTACTTC. The V call is TRBV2, the J call TRBJ2-5; D not certain. The CDR3 loop spans 15 amino acids. CDR1 SNHLY and CDR2 FYNNEI come from the germline V gene. Between the trimmed V and J ends, which lost 10 bases and 5 bases, there was a span of 23 bases.

This sequence joins TRBV27 and TRBJ2-3; perhaps TRBD2 as D (5 bases). The CDR3 length is 14 residues. Germline V gene sequence: CDR1 MNHEY, CDR2 SMNVEV (reference sequence). The V gene lost 4 bases and the J gene lost 1 base, with 9 bases spanning the gap. CDR3: CASSSGSGTDTQYF. In DNA, the CDR3 is TGTGCCAGCAGTTCGGGTAGCGGCACAGATACGCAGTATTTT.

The rearrangement joins TRBV5-4 to TRBJ2-3; 7 bases map to TRBD2. Germline V gene sequence: CDR1 SGHNT, CDR2 YYREEE (reference sequence). The CDR3 loop spans 15 amino acids. The J segment lost 0 bases and the V segment lost 3 bases, leaving 4 bases of the junction unmatched. As DNA, the CDR3 is TGTGCCAGCAGCTCAGCGGGAACTAGCACAGATACGCAGTATTTT. It yields the protein CASSSAGTSTDTQYF.

The V gene is TRBV18, the J gene TRBJ2-7; D is uncertain. This CDR3 is 15 amino acids long. V was pared by 0 bases and J by 1 base, with 10 bases between. Germline V gene sequence: CDR1 KGHSH, CDR2 LQKENI. The CDR3 region is CASSPPSPGSYEQYF. The CDR3 DNA is TGTGCCAGCTCACCACCGTCCCCAGGATCCTACGAGCAGTACTTC.

The sample holds a few counts of this clone. This chain joins TRBV6-5 and TRBJ1-2; no clear D gene. Deletions cut 0 bases from V and 0 bases from J, with 11 bases between. The CDR3 runs to 16 residues. Per germline, CDR1 MNHEY and CDR2 SVGAGI. The CDR3 sequence is CASSYSVWAPNYGYTF. The CDR3 region has the DNA TGTGCCAGCAGTTACTCGGTGTGGGCCCCTAACTATGGCTACACCTTC.

The chain links TRBV11-2 to TRBJ2-5; D possibly corresponds to TRBD2 (6 bases). Germline assignment: CDR1 SGHAT and CDR2 FQNNGV. Between the trimmed V and J ends, which lost 0 bases and 14 bases, there was a span of 22 bases. The CDR3 covers 15 residues. CDR3 sequence: CASSLDPSPGGVEYF. CDR3 in DNA: TGTGCCAGCAGCTTAGATCCGAGTCCAGGCGGGGTCGAATACTTC. The entire variable domain, with the rest obtained from reference TRBV11-2 and TRBJ2-5, is as follows: EAGVAQSPRYKIIEKRQSVAFWCNPISGHATLYWYQQILGQGPKLLIQFQNNGVVDDSQLPKDRFSAERLKGVDSTLKIQPAKLEDSAVYLCASSLDPSPGGVEYFGPGTRLLVL.

The V and J genes are TRBV4-2 and TRBJ1-5, with 8 bases aligning to TRBD1. The ends lost 4 bases at V and 7 bases at J; junction bases unmatched: 9. CDR1 is LGHNA, CDR2 YNFKEQ, per germline. The CDR3 spans 15 residues. CDR3 in amino acids: CASSPGQGGDQPQHF. The CDR3 nucleotides read TGTGCCAGCAGCCCTGGACAGGGAGGCGACCAGCCCCAGCATTTT.

The V call is TRBV19, the J call TRBJ2-1, with 8 bases matching TRBD2. Germline V gives CDR1 LNHDA, CDR2 SQIVND (reference sequence). The length of the CDR3 is 16 residues. With 5 bases clipped from V and 5 bases from J, the junction kept 11 bases outside the gene matches. The chain's CDR3 is CASSAARGLVNNEQFF. The CDR3, as DNA: TGTGCCAGTAGTGCCGCCAGGGGACTAGTAAACAATGAGCAGTTCTTC.

The chain recombines TRBV11-1 with TRBJ1-1; no definite D call. Per germline, CDR1 SGHAT and CDR2 FQDESV (reference sequence). The CDR3 sequence is 13 residues long. V was trimmed by 5 bases and J by 1 base, leaving 8 bases between them. CDR3 nucleotides: TGTGCCAGCAGCCTTGGAGAGAACACTGAAGCTTTCTTT. This codes for CASSLGENTEAFF.

This chain links TRBV18 with TRBJ2-7, with 8 bases that match TRBD2. The junction had 9 bases not matched to a gene; V was cut back by 1 base and J by 7 bases. This CDR3 has 15 residues. Germline CDR1 KGHSH, CDR2 LQKENI. CDR3 sequence: CASSPRLAGSGEQYF. In nucleotides, the CDR3 is TGTGCCAGCTCACCACGTCTAGCGGGCTCTGGGGAGCAGTACTTC.

The chain uses TRBV11-2 and TRBJ2-7; 7 nucleotides align to TRBD2. The germline CDR1 and CDR2 sequences are SGHAT and FQNNGV. The CDR3 length is 18 residues. With V trimmed by 5 bases and J by 0 bases, 16 bases remained unmatched. The CDR3 region is CASSLVGALAASSYEQYF. The CDR3 DNA is TGTGCCAGCAGCCTAGTAGGGGCCCTAGCGGCGAGCTCCTACGAGCAGTACTTC.

This chain links TRBV5-1 with TRBJ2-3, with 8 bases aligning to TRBD2. The CDR3 is made up of 15 amino acids. Germline assignment: CDR1 SGHRS and CDR2 YFSETQ. V was pared by 4 bases and J by 3 bases, with 7 bases of the junction left unmatched. The CDR3 here is CASSRPSGSTDTQYF. CDR3 bases: TGCGCCAGCAGCCGACCGAGCGGGAGTACAGATACGCAGTATTTT.

The chain has TRBV9 and TRBJ2-3; weak D call: TRBD2 (6 bases). The CDR3 totals 12 residues. Germline CDR1 and CDR2: SGDLS and YYNGEE. V shed 0 bases and J shed 12 bases, with 11 bases lying between them. The CDR3 is CASSVGETSQYF. As DNA, the CDR3 is TGTGCCAGCAGCGTAGGAGAGACTAGTCAGTATTTT. The full variable domain, completed using reference TRBV9 and TRBJ2-3, is DSGVTQTPKHLITATGQRVTLRCSPRSGDLSVYWYQQSLDQGLQFLIQYYNGEERAKGNILERFSAQQFPDLHSELNLSSLELGDSALYFCASSVGETSQYFGPGTRLTVL.

The chain uses TRBV15 and TRBJ2-5, with TRBD2 as a possible D gene (5 bases). V lost 3 bases, J lost 9 bases, and 23 bases lay in between. The CDR3 has 16 amino acids. Germline CDR1 reads LNHNV; CDR2 reads YYDKDF (reference sequence). CDR3 in DNA: TGTGCCACCAGCAGGTCACGGAGCGGCGACGCAAAGGCCCAGTACTTC. Translated: CATSRSRSGDAKAQYF.

The chain carries TRBV5-6 and TRBJ1-3; the match to TRBD1 covers 8 bases. Germline CDR1 reads SGHDT; CDR2 reads YYEEEE. V trimming: 4 bases; J trimming: 4 bases; junction bases outside the gene matches: 7. The CDR3 has 15 amino acids. CDR3 amino acids: CASSVARGHGNTIYF. The CDR3 bases are TGTGCCAGCAGCGTAGCCAGGGGGCACGGAAACACCATATATTTT.

The chain combines TRBV25-1 with TRBJ1-4, with TRBD1 matching 10 bases. In germline, CDR1 is MGHDK, CDR2 SYGVNS. This CDR3 is 15 amino acids long. With 6 bases clipped from V and 8 bases from J, the junction kept 9 bases outside the gene matches. CDR3 amino acids: CASSGDRGRGEKLFF. Written as DNA, the CDR3 is TGTGCCAGCAGCGGAGACAGGGGGCGAGGGGAAAAACTGTTTTTT.

This chain uses TRBV29-1 with TRBJ2-7, with 11 bases matching TRBD1. From germline, CDR1 is SQVTM and CDR2 ANQGSEA. The V and J ends lost 6 bases and 2 bases, in that order; junction bases with no gene match: 12. This CDR3 contains 16 residues. The CDR3 nucleotides read TGCAGCGTCCCAACTCCCGGGACAGGGGGTCCCTACGAGCAGTACTTC. It translates to CSVPTPGTGGPYEQYF.

This chain connects TRBV19 to TRBJ2-3; D might be TRBD2 (7 bases). The CDR3 has 14 amino acids. V was pared by 6 bases and J by 4 bases, with 14 bases between. Germline V gene lookup returns CDR1 LNHDA and CDR2 SQIVND (reference sequence). CDR3 residues: CASRLQGGADTQYF. The DNA of the CDR3 is TGTGCCAGTAGATTACAGGGAGGGGCAGATACGCAGTATTTT.

The chain couples TRBV4-1 to TRBJ2-5; weak D call: TRBD2 (6 bases). This CDR3 comprises 15 residues. Per the germline V gene, CDR1 is MGHRA and CDR2 is YSYEKL. The germline V and J ends were trimmed by 1 base and 2 bases, with 11 bases remaining between them. This chain's CDR3 is CASSQVAALQETQYF. The DNA for the CDR3 is TGCGCCAGCAGCCAAGTAGCGGCTCTACAAGAGACCCAGTACTTC.

The rearrangement links TRBV3-1 (or the pseudogene TRBV3-2) to TRBJ2-6; D is perhaps TRBD1 (5 bases). Germline CDR1 is LGHDT and CDR2 is YNNKEL (reference sequence). Trimming removed 5 bases from V and 1 base from J, with 21 bases in between. The CDR3 contains 19 residues. This CDR3 is CASSRNRAGLVSGANVLTF. CDR3 DNA sequence: TGTGCCAGCAGCAGAAATCGTGCAGGGTTGGTTTCTGGGGCCAACGTCCTGACTTTC.

V is TRBV11-2 and J is TRBJ1-1, with D hard to call. This CDR3 contains 14 residues. Germline loops: CDR1 SGHAT, CDR2 FQNNGV. Trimming removed 1 base at V and 0 bases at J, with 6 bases between. The CDR3 region is CASSLVNMNTEAFF. Written as DNA, the CDR3 is TGTGCCAGCAGCTTAGTGAACATGAACACTGAAGCTTTCTTT.

The J gene is TRBJ2-1, the V gene TRBV11-3; the match to TRBD2 covers 11 bases. The CDR3 runs to 15 residues. The V gene's germline CDR1 is SGHNT and CDR2 YENEEA. Trimming removed 5 bases from V and 4 bases from J; junction bases left unmatched: 4. For the CDR3, the DNA is TGTGCCAGCAGCACTAGCGGGAGTTTATACAATGAGCAGTTCTTC. Translated: CASSTSGSLYNEQFF.

The sample holds one count of this clone. This chain uses TRBV15 with TRBJ1-2, with 12 positions matching TRBD1. Germline V CDR1 and CDR2: LNHNV, YYDKDF (reference sequence). There are 14 residues in the CDR3. V trimming: 4 bases; J trimming: 7 bases; junction bases outside the gene matches: 4. CDR3 in amino acids: CATSIGTGGSGYTF. The CDR3 DNA reads TGTGCCACCAGCATTGGGACAGGGGGCTCTGGCTACACCTTC.

CDR3 nucleotides: TGCAGCGTCAGGTCCGTTATTGGGCAGTACTTC. This encodes CSVRSVIGQYF. This chain connects TRBV29-1 to TRBJ2-7, with D unresolved. The germline gives CDR1 SQVTM, CDR2 ANQGSEA. V lost 6 bases, J lost 9 bases, and 15 bases lay in between. The CDR3 covers 11 residues.

The chain uses TRBV27 and TRBJ2-7; D might be TRBD1 (6 bases). V was clipped by 5 bases and J by 4 bases, with 15 bases between them. The CDR3 length is 14 residues. The germline V gene has CDR1 MNHEY and CDR2 SMNVEV (reference sequence). The CDR3 DNA reads as TGTGCCAGCAGTGTGGACAGTGCAAGGTACGAGCAGTACTTC. Protein sequence: CASSVDSARYEQYF.

The chain couples TRBV11-2 to TRBJ1-4; D is undetermined. CDR3 length: 15 amino acids. Germline V gene data show CDR1 as SGHAT and CDR2 as FQNNGV. Trimming shortened V by 6 bases and J by 2 bases, and 13 bases separated the two germline ends. The CDR3 protein is CASRERGDTNEKLFF. DNA for the CDR3: TGTGCCAGCAGGGAGAGAGGTGATACTAATGAAAAACTGTTTTTT.